This entry concerns a single TCR beta chain. Its cognate antigen is unknown. The data derive from a study of OX40 agonist ivuxolimab in advanced cancers. About the study: Three patients got partial responses; one had hepatocellular carcinoma and two had cutaneous melanoma.

Germline assignment: CDR1 DFQATT and CDR2 SNEGSKA (reference sequence). Deletions cut 6 bases from V and 0 bases from J, with 5 bases between. CDR3 length equals 11 residues. Study-wide points: There was clonal expansion of CD4+ and CD8+ blood T cells by week 6 at 0.1 to 3.0 mg/kg.

The method was immunoSEQ multiplex PCR; TCRdb's version includes in-frame clones alone and lacks a portion of them. The sample includes more than 15,000 clones, approximately 86% of them seen just once. The source material was CD4+ or CD8+ T cells sorted from blood, sampled in a trial of the OX40 agonist ivuxolimab. The chain carries TRBV20-1 and TRBJ2-5; D is uncertain. The receptor was isolated from an adult with an advanced solid tumor such as melanoma, head and neck, liver or kidney cancer. CDR3 protein: CSAGNQETQYF. DNA of the CDR3: TGCAGTGCGGGGAACCAAGAGACCCAGTACTTC.